This T cell receptor (beta chain) was identified in a study of T cells in Graves' hyperthyroidism and ophthalmopathy. Patients were excluded for uncontrolled infection, other autoimmune disease, pregnancy or lactation. Each diagnosis was grounded in clinical symptoms, serum thyroxine and TRAb, thyroid ultrasound, and orbital computed tomography. This sample holds PBMCs from around 9.9 ml fresh peripheral blood. Amplification targeted TCR beta CDR3 regions from RNA transcripts. First-round RT-PCR targeting the TCR CDR3 was performed with the HTBI primer set. TCRdb itself ran the multiplex PCR reads through MiXCR, one entry per CDR3 protein. The sample holds hundreds of thousands of distinct CDR3 sequences, roughly an eighth seen once. This clonotype was detected ten times or more. J was trimmed by 0 bases and V by 3 bases; bases with no gene match: 9. This CDR3 has 19 amino acids. Germline CDR1 reads LNHDA; CDR2 reads SQIVND (reference sequence).

The chain recombines TRBV19 with TRBJ2-2; 11 nucleotides line up with TRBD2. This TCR came from a man in his forties or fifties with Graves' ophthalmopathy. What was sequenced was blood. This chain's CDR3 is CASSIRVLAGGSNTGELFF. The CDR3 nucleotides read TGTGCCAGTAGTATTCGGGTTCTAGCGGGAGGATCGAACACCGGGGAGCTGTTTTTT. The variable domain in full, completed from reference TRBV19 and TRBJ2-2, reads DGGITQSPKYLFRKEGQNVTLSCEQNLNHDAMYWYRQDPGQGLRLIYYSQIVNDFQKGDIAEGYSVSREKKESFPLTVTSAQKNPTAFYLCASSIRVLAGGSNTGELFFGEGSRLTVL.